This is a list of T cell receptor beta chains from one sample in a study of OX40 agonist ivuxolimab in advanced cancers. Assay used: immunoSEQ multiplex PCR; TCRdb lists only in-frame clones, some missing. The sample consists of 35,000 to 50,000 clones, 80% to 90% of them appearing once. Sequencing was performed on CD4+ or CD8+ T cells sorted from blood, taken in a trial of the OX40 agonist ivuxolimab. These receptors came from an adult with an advanced solid tumor such as melanoma, head and neck, liver or kidney cancer. CDR3s include the opening cysteine and the closing phenylalanine or tryptophan. Each record gives: CDR3 protein, CDR3 DNA, V gene, J gene, D gene, clone size. D genes are given only for firm matches. Where a row states a size, it is once, few, many or the class of an expanded clone; other rows omit it.

CDR3: CASSQGGGAVNIQYF
DNA: TGCGCCAGCAGCCAAGGAGGGGGGGCTGTAAACATTCAGTACTTC
V: TRBV4-3
J: TRBJ2-4
D: -
size: -

CDR3: CASSPYRTSGDRVFF
DNA: TGTGCCAGCAGCCCATACCGGACTAGCGGGGACCGGGTGTTCTTC
V: TRBV7-2
J: TRBJ2-1
D: TRBD2
size: few

CDR3: CASSLGESGVYGYTF
DNA: TGTGCCAGCAGTTTGGGGGAGTCTGGGGTTTATGGCTACACCTTC
V: TRBV28
J: TRBJ1-2
D: -
size: -

CDR3: CASSSSSYGYTF
DNA: TGTGCCAGCAGCTCCTCCTCCTATGGCTACACCTTC
V: TRBV7-6
J: TRBJ1-2
D: -
size: -

CDR3: CAIRGGSGAIYEQYF
DNA: TGTGCCATCAGGGGGGGTAGCGGGGCAATATACGAGCAGTACTTC
V: TRBV10-3
J: TRBJ2-7
D: TRBD2
size: -

CDR3: CASSLSGGWDTQYF
DNA: TGTGCCAGCAGCTTGTCGGGCGGGTGGGACACGCAGTATTTT
V: TRBV7-9
J: TRBJ2-3
D: -
size: -

CDR3: CASSSLDNQPQHF
DNA: TGTGCCAGTAGTTCCCTAGATAATCAGCCCCAGCATTTT
V: TRBV19
J: TRBJ1-5
D: -
size: -

CDR3: CASSLAGDGTEAFF
DNA: TGCGCCAGCAGCTTGGCGGGGGATGGCACTGAAGCTTTCTTT
V: TRBV5-1
J: TRBJ1-1
D: -
size: -

CDR3: CASSPEEGRRGYTF
DNA: TGTGCCAGCAGTCCGGAGGAGGGCCGGAGAGGCTACACCTTC
V: TRBV6-5
J: TRBJ1-2
D: -
size: few

CDR3: CASKLSVGREINYGYTF
DNA: TGTGCCAGTAAGTTGTCAGTTGGACGGGAAATTAACTATGGCTACACCTTC
V: TRBV19
J: TRBJ1-2
D: -
size: -

CDR3: CAWSNVADTQYF
DNA: TGTGCCTGGAGTAACGTTGCAGATACGCAGTATTTT
V: TRBV30
J: TRBJ2-3
D: -
size: once

CDR3: CASSPWGHTEAFF
DNA: TGTGCCAGCTCACCCTGGGGACACACTGAAGCTTTCTTT
V: TRBV18
J: TRBJ1-1
D: -
size: -

CDR3: CASIHAAQGSTEAFF
DNA: TGTGCCTCAATACACGCAGCACAGGGGAGTACTGAAGCTTTCTTT
V: TRBV19
J: TRBJ1-1
D: TRBD1
size: -

CDR3: CASSQRQYNSPLHF
DNA: TGTGCCAGCAGCCAACGGCAGTATAATTCACCCCTCCACTTT
V: TRBV14
J: TRBJ1-6
D: -
size: -

CDR3: CASSGAGGEKLFF
DNA: TGTGCCAGCAGTGGGGCAGGGGGTGAAAAACTGTTTTTT
V: TRBV6-5
J: TRBJ1-4
D: TRBD1
size: -

CDR3: CASSLRQVNSPLHF
DNA: TGTGCCAGCAGTCTCCGACAGGTTAATTCACCCCTCCACTTT
V: TRBV27
J: TRBJ1-6
D: -
size: -

CDR3: CSVEPQLNTEAFF
DNA: TGCAGCGTTGAACCACAGCTGAACACTGAAGCTTTCTTT
V: TRBV29-1
J: TRBJ1-1
D: -
size: few

CDR3: CASSLKYSDYGYTF
DNA: TGTGCCAGCAGTTTAAAGTATTCCGACTATGGCTACACCTTC
V: TRBV27
J: TRBJ1-2
D: -
size: -

CDR3: CASSFGTSGVYEQYF
DNA: TGTGCCAGCAGCTTCGGGACTAGCGGGGTTTACGAGCAGTACTTC
V: TRBV5-8
J: TRBJ2-7
D: TRBD2
size: -

CDR3: CTSSLSGGESNYGYTF
DNA: TGCACCAGCAGCTTGAGCGGAGGGGAAAGTAACTATGGCTACACCTTC
V: TRBV5-1
J: TRBJ1-2
D: -
size: -

CDR3: CASSVGTFEGGAFF
DNA: TGCGCCAGCAGCGTGGGGACCTTCGAAGGGGGAGCTTTCTTT
V: TRBV5-1
J: TRBJ1-1
D: -
size: -

CDR3: CASSWVSAEQYF
DNA: TGTGCCAGCAGTTGGGTTTCCGCCGAGCAGTACTTC
V: TRBV2
J: TRBJ2-7
D: -
size: -

CDR3: CASSPEYGGEETQYF
DNA: TGCGCCAGCAGCCCTGAGTACGGGGGGGAAGAGACCCAGTACTTC
V: TRBV4-3
J: TRBJ2-5
D: TRBD2
size: -

CDR3: CASSLRSGIQETQYF
DNA: TGTGCCAGCAGCTTGCGTAGCGGTATACAAGAGACCCAGTACTTC
V: TRBV5-6
J: TRBJ2-5
D: -
size: -

CDR3: CASSLGGSGANVLTF
DNA: TGTGCCAGCAGCTTAGGGGGCTCTGGGGCCAACGTCCTGACTTTC
V: TRBV11-2
J: TRBJ2-6
D: -
size: -

CDR3: CASSVDRVNGNTIYF
DNA: TGTGCCAGCAGCGTAGACAGGGTAAACGGAAACACCATATATTTT
V: TRBV2
J: TRBJ1-3
D: TRBD1
size: -

CDR3: CASSVLGGLGANVLTF
DNA: TGTGCCAGCAGTGTGTTGGGGGGACTTGGGGCCAACGTCCTGACTTTC
V: TRBV2
J: TRBJ2-6
D: -
size: -

CDR3: CASSGRAYEQYF
DNA: TGCGCCAGCTCCGGCCGGGCCTACGAGCAGTACTTC
V: TRBV5-1
J: TRBJ2-7
D: -
size: -

CDR3: CASSRGLAEETQYF
DNA: TGTGCCAGCAGTCGTGGACTAGCCGAAGAGACCCAGTACTTC
V: TRBV2
J: TRBJ2-5
D: TRBD2
size: -

CDR3: CASSGENYNEQFF
DNA: TGTGCCAGCAGTGGGGAGAACTACAATGAGCAGTTCTTC
V: TRBV2
J: TRBJ2-1
D: -
size: -

CDR3: CASSYGRTANTGELFF
DNA: TGTGCCAGCAGTTATGGAAGGACAGCGAACACCGGGGAGCTGTTTTTT
V: TRBV27
J: TRBJ2-2
D: -
size: -

CDR3: CASTIGLGRLANTEAFF
DNA: TGCGCCAGCACTATCGGACTGGGACGCCTTGCGAACACTGAAGCTTTCTTT
V: TRBV5-1
J: TRBJ1-1
D: -
size: -

CDR3: CASSLLAGDNTEAFF
DNA: TGTGCCAGCAGTTTATTAGCAGGGGATAACACTGAAGCTTTCTTT
V: TRBV28
J: TRBJ1-1
D: -
size: once

CDR3: CASSRGGSGRIYEQYF
DNA: TGTGCCAGCAGCCGAGGTGGTAGCGGGAGGATTTACGAGCAGTACTTC
V: TRBV5-4
J: TRBJ2-7
D: TRBD2
size: -

CDR3: CASIPGSGVDTEAFF
DNA: TGTGCCAGTATTCCTGGGTCAGGGGTTGACACTGAAGCTTTCTTT
V: TRBV19
J: TRBJ1-1
D: -
size: -

CDR3: CASSLISQGDTEAFF
DNA: TGTGCCAGCAGCTTAATAAGCCAGGGAGACACTGAAGCTTTCTTT
V: TRBV5-8
J: TRBJ1-1
D: -
size: once

CDR3: CASSLGHNDLQPQHF
DNA: TGTGCCAGCAGCTTAGGACATAACGACCTCCAGCCCCAGCATTTT
V: TRBV7-2
J: TRBJ1-5
D: -
size: -

CDR3: CASSQDPRGTEAFF
DNA: TGTGCCAGCAGCCAAGATCCGAGGGGCACTGAAGCTTTCTTT
V: TRBV4-2
J: TRBJ1-1
D: -
size: -

CDR3: CASTKGTGRSNQPQHF
DNA: TGTGCCAGTACCAAAGGGACAGGTCGGAGCAATCAGCCCCAGCATTTT
V: TRBV19
J: TRBJ1-5
D: TRBD1
size: once

CDR3: CAWSGQGSNQPQHF
DNA: TGTGCCTGGTCAGGACAGGGGAGCAATCAGCCCCAGCATTTT
V: TRBV30
J: TRBJ1-5
D: TRBD1
size: -

CDR3: CATSRDSSGGNEQYF
DNA: TGTGCCACCAGCAGAGACTCTAGCGGGGGAAACGAGCAGTACTTC
V: TRBV15
J: TRBJ2-7
D: TRBD2
size: -

CDR3: CASSPRLGPRYEQYF
DNA: TGTGCCAGCAGCCCCAGGTTGGGGCCACGCTACGAGCAGTACTTC
V: TRBV7-2
J: TRBJ2-7
D: -
size: -